Described below is a single T cell receptor (beta chain) sequence and its context. Per the original data handling: It was from reference gene primer amplification that nucleated cell counts were estimated. The method was immunoSEQ multiplex PCR; TCRdb's version includes in-frame clones alone and lacks a portion of them. The DNA was the basis for D and trimming; V, J and clone size are from that table. The sample lists 90,000 to 120,000 clones; over 60% were seen once. These data originate in a study of blood T cell repertoires in COVID-19. Overall study context: Samples representing acute and convalescent COVID-19 were sourced from the United States, Italy and Spain. The cDNA or gDNA used as material had been derived from T cells, B-cell-depleted T cells, or PBMCs.

The CDR3 loop spans 15 amino acids. Losses at the gene ends were 4 bases for V and 0 bases for J; bases not matched to a gene: 3. Germline loops: CDR1 SGHNT, CDR2 YENEEA. Sequencing was done on a sample of peripheral blood. The TCR originated in a man aged 70 or older with acute or convalescent COVID-19. V gene TRBV11-3 combines with J gene TRBJ2-3; 8 bases match TRBD2. The CDR3 nucleotides read TGTGCCAGCAGCTGGGGCGGGGGGAGCACAGATACGCAGTATTTT. The encoded protein is CASSWGGGSTDTQYF.